This T cell receptor beta chain was obtained from a study of T cell responses to AZD1222 COVID-19 vaccine (dated by TCRdb to about 2021). Study-wide context: AZD1222 recipients whose second dose came at about 4 weeks and those whose second dose came at about 12 weeks were combined into one group, since spike-specific TCR depth and breadth did not differ between the two schedules. A total of 233 trial participants underwent TCR sequencing, of whom 207 received two doses of AZD1222 and some 26 received two doses of the MenACWY control vaccine. Trial participants were enrolled into age subgroups of 18-55, 56-69 and 70-plus years, which contained approximately 150, 28 and 58 TCR-sequenced participants, respectively. Study-wide findings and limitations: CD4 TCRs associated with the vaccine covered the entire spike protein, and the dominant responses were in regions 160-218 and 743-854. After two AZD1222 doses, both the breadth and the depth of spike-specific TCRs were significantly higher than at day 0 and than in MenACWY recipients. Participants were mostly white British, with more females than males. The authors suggested clonal diversity may have been underestimated. No day 14 peak-response samples were available, so repertoires were characterized only after the peak T cell response. Reportedly, close to half of the unique spike-specific TCRs recognized epitopes lying outside the regions that are mutated in the B.1.351 and B.1.1.7 variants. Conclusions about previously exposed vaccinees were limited because only a handful of AZD1222 recipients were SARS-CoV-2 seropositive at baseline. In the small 56-69-year group, the increase in depth fell short of significance, most likely because of low power.

A note on this clone: Its binding antigen is unknown. The record has no base qualities; no much larger clone is one base away.

The CDR3 regions of human TCRbeta chains were subjected to immunosequencing. From the authors' description of their analysis: Repertoire TCRs were matched against a reference library of SARS-CoV-2-specific TCRs generated with the MIRA antigen-specificity platform. Breadth was defined as the fraction of unique TCRs that were SARS-CoV-2-associated, and depth was defined as the fraction of total T cells that were SARS-CoV-2-associated. Each spike-specific TCR was assigned to its reactive spike region and to a CD4 or CD8 class using the MIRA data. Log10-transformed breadth and depth values were compared by one-way ANOVA with Sidak's multiple comparisons tests. TCRdb's version of the immuneACCESS table is confined to in-frame rearrangements and falls short of the full clone set. An unresolved V gene accounts for under half of the shortfall where checked; the remainder is of unknown origin. Clone size and V and J calls were adopted from that table, with D and trimming inferred from the DNA. The sample table contains around 130,000 clones; only one count was recorded for 75% to 95% of them. Together, the top ten hold approximately 5.9% of the sample.

CDR1 is given as KGHSH and CDR2 as LQKENI, both from the germline V gene. The CDR3 numbers 16 residues from cysteine through phenylalanine. Just the 48-base CDR3 DNA is kept, in frame starting at base 1. The germline V end is reduced by 3 bases and the J end by 2 bases; junction bases left unmatched: 9. Sample time point, as interpreted from the label and publication: baseline before first vaccination. Samples from vaccinated people were obtained from the UK trials COV001 and COV002, which included a single-blind randomized controlled phase 2/3 trial of AZD1222 (ChAdOx1 nCoV-19) in healthy adults. For TCRbeta chain sequencing, PBMC samples were collected from trial participants at day 0 and at day 28 after the second dose.

The rearrangement combines TRBV18 with TRBJ1-2; 7 bases in between match TRBD1. The sequence came from an adult in good health. Sequences were derived from peripheral blood, sampled on day 0 of AZD1222 vaccination. The CDR3 corresponds to CASSPKTGEANYGYTF. In nucleotide form, the sequence is TGTGCCAGCTCACCCAAAACAGGGGAGGCCAACTATGGCTACACCTTC.